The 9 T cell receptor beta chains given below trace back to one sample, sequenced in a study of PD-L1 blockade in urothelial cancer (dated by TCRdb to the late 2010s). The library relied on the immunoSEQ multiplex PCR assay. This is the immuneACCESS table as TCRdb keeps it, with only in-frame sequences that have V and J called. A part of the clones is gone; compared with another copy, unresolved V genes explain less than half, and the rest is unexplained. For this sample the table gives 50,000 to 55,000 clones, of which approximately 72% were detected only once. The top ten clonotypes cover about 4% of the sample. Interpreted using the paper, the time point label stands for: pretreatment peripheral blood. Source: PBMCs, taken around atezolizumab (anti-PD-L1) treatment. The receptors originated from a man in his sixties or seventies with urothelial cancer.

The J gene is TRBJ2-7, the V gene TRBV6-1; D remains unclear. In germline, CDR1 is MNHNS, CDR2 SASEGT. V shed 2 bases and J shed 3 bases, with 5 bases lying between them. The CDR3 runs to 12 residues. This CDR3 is CASSELLYEQYF. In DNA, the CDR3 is TGTGCCAGCAGTGAACTTCTCTACGAGCAGTACTTC.

The CDR3 is CASSFRDRVNTEAFF. CDR3 coding DNA: TGTGCCAGCTCTTTTCGAGACAGGGTAAATACTGAAGCTTTCTTT. The genes are TRBV7-9 and TRBJ1-1; 7 bases map to TRBD1. The germline V gene has CDR1 SEHNR and CDR2 FQNEAQ (reference sequence). The junction had 14 bases not matched to a gene; V was cut back by 8 bases and J by 5 bases. The CDR3 runs to 15 residues.

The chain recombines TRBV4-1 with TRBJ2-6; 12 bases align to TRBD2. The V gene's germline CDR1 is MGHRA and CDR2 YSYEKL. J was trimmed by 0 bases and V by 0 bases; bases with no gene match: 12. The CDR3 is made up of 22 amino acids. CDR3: CASSQDEVLAGGSSSGANVLTF. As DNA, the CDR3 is TGCGCCAGCAGCCAAGATGAGGTACTAGCGGGGGGTTCCAGCTCTGGGGCCAACGTCCTGACTTTC.

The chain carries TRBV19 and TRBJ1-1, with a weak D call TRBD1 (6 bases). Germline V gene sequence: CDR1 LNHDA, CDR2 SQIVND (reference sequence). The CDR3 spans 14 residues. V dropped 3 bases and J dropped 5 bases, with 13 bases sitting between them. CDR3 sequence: CASSMRQAWTEAFF. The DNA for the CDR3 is TGTGCCAGTAGTATGCGACAGGCGTGGACTGAAGCTTTCTTT.

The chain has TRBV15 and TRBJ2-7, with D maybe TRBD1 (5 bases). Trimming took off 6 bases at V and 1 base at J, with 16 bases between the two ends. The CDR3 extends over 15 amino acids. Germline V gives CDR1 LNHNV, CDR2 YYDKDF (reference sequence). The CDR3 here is CATRRGRGESYEQYF. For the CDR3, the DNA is TGTGCCACCAGGCGAGGAAGGGGCGAATCCTACGAGCAGTACTTC.

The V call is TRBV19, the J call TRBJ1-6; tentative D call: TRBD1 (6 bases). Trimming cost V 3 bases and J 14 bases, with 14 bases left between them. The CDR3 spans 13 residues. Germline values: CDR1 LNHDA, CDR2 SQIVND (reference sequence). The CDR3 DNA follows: TGTGCCAGTAGTATTAGGTGGGGGCTTACCCTCCACTTT. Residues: CASSIRWGLTLHF. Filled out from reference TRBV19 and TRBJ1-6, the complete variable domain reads DGGITQSPKYLFRKEGQNVTLSCEQNLNHDAMYWYRQDPGQGLRLIYYSQIVNDFQKGDIAEGYSVSREKKESFPLTVTSAQKNPTAFYLCASSIRWGLTLHFGNGTRLTVT.

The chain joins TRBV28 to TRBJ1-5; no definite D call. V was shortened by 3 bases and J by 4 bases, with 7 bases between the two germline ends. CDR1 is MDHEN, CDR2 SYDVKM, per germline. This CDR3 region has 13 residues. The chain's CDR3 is CASSFGLNQPQHF. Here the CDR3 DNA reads TGTGCCAGCAGTTTCGGGTTAAATCAGCCCCAGCATTTT. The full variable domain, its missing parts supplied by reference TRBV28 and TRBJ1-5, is DVKVTQSSRYLVKRTGEKVFLECVQDMDHENMFWYRQDPGLGLRLIYFSYDVKMKEKGDIPEGYSVSREKKERFSLILESASTNQTSMYLCASSFGLNQPQHFGDGTRLSIL.

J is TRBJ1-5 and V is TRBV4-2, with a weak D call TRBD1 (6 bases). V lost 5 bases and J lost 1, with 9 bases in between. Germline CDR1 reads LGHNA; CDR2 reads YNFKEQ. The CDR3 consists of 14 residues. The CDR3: CASSSGQSNQPQHF. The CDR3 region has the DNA TGTGCCAGCAGCTCGGGACAAAGCAATCAGCCCCAGCATTTT.

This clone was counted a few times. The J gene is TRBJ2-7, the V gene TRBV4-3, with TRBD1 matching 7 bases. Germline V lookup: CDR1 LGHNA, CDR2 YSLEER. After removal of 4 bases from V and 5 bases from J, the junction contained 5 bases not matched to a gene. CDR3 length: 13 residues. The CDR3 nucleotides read TGCGCCAGCAGCCCCCTCCAGGGGGACGAGCAGTACTTC. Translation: CASSPLQGDEQYF.